This T cell receptor beta chain was profiled in a study of technical replicates of blood from several donors. The CDR3 is 14 amino acids. The junction had 3 bases not matched to a gene; V was cut back by 2 bases and J by 4 bases. CDR1 is KGHSH, CDR2 LQKENI, per germline. TCRdb's copy holds only in-frame clones and misses some; the assay was immunoSEQ multiplex PCR. The table shows about 56,000 clones, with about 96% occurring only once. Input material: PBMCs. The TCR sequence derives from a human donor in good health. Some clones in this sample may be carry-over from other donors' samples. The V gene is TRBV18, the J gene TRBJ2-5, with 8 bases fitting TRBD2. The CDR3 is CASSPRLAGETQYF. CDR3 coding DNA: TGTGCCAGCTCACCAAGGCTAGCGGGAGAGACCCAGTACTTC.